These T cell receptor beta chains were read from a single sample in a study of cytomegalovirus exposure and HLA in healthy donors. TCRdb's copy holds only in-frame clones and misses some; the assay was immunoSEQ multiplex PCR. The sample has about 100,000 clones. Source material: PBMCs. These receptors came from a man aged 50 or older in good health and CMV-seronegative. CDR3s include the opening cysteine and the closing phenylalanine or tryptophan. D genes are given only for firm matches.

J gene | D gene | V gene | CDR3 protein | CDR3 DNA
TRBJ1-3 | TRBD1 | TRBV10-3 | CAISDDRGQNTIYF | TGTGCCATCAGCGATGACAGGGGGCAAAACACCATATATTTT
TRBJ2-5 | NA | TRBV4-3 | CASSQSPTPGETQYF | TGCGCCAGCAGCCAAAGCCCGACCCCAGGGGAGACCCAGTACTTC
TRBJ2-3 | NA | TRBV7-9 | CASSLGLGRDTQYF | TGTGCCAGCAGCTTAGGTCTGGGGAGAGATACGCAGTATTTT
TRBJ1-2 | TRBD1 | TRBV6-6 | CASSFGFGQGNGYTF | TGTGCCAGCAGTTTCGGTTTCGGACAGGGAAATGGCTACACCTTC
TRBJ2-7 | NA | TRBV2 | CATLREPSSYEQYF | TGTGCCACCCTCCGGGAACCTAGCTCCTACGAGCAGTACTTC
TRBJ2-7 | NA | TRBV9 | CASSVDISYEQYF | TGTGCCAGCAGCGTAGACATCTCCTACGAGCAGTACTTC
TRBJ2-7 | TRBD1 | TRBV6-6 | CASSYGTGGAYEQYF | TGTGCCAGCAGTTATGGGACAGGGGGCGCATACGAGCAGTACTTC
TRBJ2-5 | NA | TRBV7-2 | CASSLLLAQETQYF | TGTGCCAGCAGCTTATTACTAGCTCAAGAGACCCAGTACTTC
TRBJ2-5 | NA | TRBV27 | CASKSGVEGTQYF | TGTGCCAGCAAATCGGGTGTGGAGGGGACCCAGTACTTC
TRBJ1-2 | NA | TRBV5-4 | CASSLALGQLNYGYTF | TGTGCCAGCAGCTTGGCCTTGGGACAACTTAACTATGGCTACACCTTC
TRBJ1-3 | NA | TRBV15 | CATSRDSQISGNTIYF | TGTGCCACCAGCAGAGATTCCCAAATCTCTGGAAACACCATATATTTT
TRBJ2-7 | NA | TRBV5-4 | CASSRLAAPNEQYF | TGTGCCAGCAGCCGCCTGGCGGCCCCCAACGAGCAGTACTTC
TRBJ2-7 | TRBD1 | TRBV7-2 | CASSPLRDRAGYEQYF | TGTGCCAGCAGCCCACTCCGGGACAGGGCCGGATACGAGCAGTACTTC
TRBJ1-2 | TRBD1 | TRBV10-3 | CAISEMVGQGAIRYGYTF | TGTGCCATCAGTGAGATGGTCGGACAGGGAGCAATAAGGTATGGCTACACCTTC
TRBJ1-1 | NA | TRBV7-9 | CASSLTTSGTEAFF | TGTGCCAGCAGCTTGACTACTTCGGGCACTGAAGCTTTCTTT
TRBJ1-2 | TRBD1 | TRBV6-5 | CASGTGSKDYGYTF | TGTGCCAGCGGGACAGGGAGTAAGGACTATGGCTACACCTTC
TRBJ1-2 | NA | TRBV18 | CASSPSGGAYGYTF | TGTGCCAGCTCACCCTCGGGAGGGGCCTATGGCTACACCTTC
TRBJ1-5 | TRBD1 | TRBV30 | CAWSPDRGQPQHF | TGTGCCTGGAGTCCCGACAGGGGCCAGCCCCAGCATTTT
TRBJ1-3 | NA | TRBV6-5 | CASSYSTGAGNTIYF | TGTGCCAGCAGTTACTCGACAGGTGCCGGAAACACCATATATTTT
TRBJ2-7 | TRBD1 | TRBV2 | CASSLGQGVHEQYF | TGTGCCAGCAGCCTCGGACAGGGGGTCCACGAGCAGTACTTC
TRBJ1-1 | TRBD1 | TRBV11-3 | CASSSTGTGGTEAFF | TGTGCCAGCAGCTCTACCGGGACAGGGGGCACTGAAGCTTTCTTT
TRBJ2-5 | NA | TRBV7-8 | CASSLGRVAIQETQYF | TGTGCCAGCAGCTTAGGACGGGTGGCCATCCAAGAGACCCAGTACTTC
TRBJ2-7 | NA | TRBV30 | CAINSFHSYEQYF | TGTGCAATCAACAGTTTCCACTCCTACGAGCAGTACTTC
TRBJ2-2 | NA | TRBV7-9 | CASSLSSTGELFF | TGTGCCAGCAGCTTGTCTAGCACCGGGGAGCTGTTTTTT
TRBJ1-6 | NA | TRBV6-5 | CASSFDRNSPLHF | TGTGCCAGCAGTTTCGACAGAAATTCACCCCTCCACTTT
TRBJ2-5 | NA | TRBV6-5 | CASWRGRGETQYF | TGTGCCAGCTGGAGGGGCAGAGGGGAGACCCAGTACTTC
TRBJ2-1 | NA | TRBV10-1 | CASSQNNEQFF | TGCGCCAGCAGTCAAAACAATGAGCAGTTCTTC
TRBJ2-7 | NA | TRBV30 | CAWSGGTYEQYF | TGTGCCTGGAGTGGCGGAACCTACGAGCAGTACTTC